The 9 T cell receptor beta chains in this list originate from one sample, sequenced in a study of cytomegalovirus exposure and HLA in healthy donors. PCR was performed using 60 Vbeta and 13 Jbeta primers. Sequencing used immunoSEQ multiplex PCR; TCRdb keeps in-frame clones, though not all of them. The profile shows about 220,000 clones, about four fifths of them singletons. Sequencing used PBMCs. The receptor source for this set is a middle-aged man in good health and CMV-seropositive.

The rearrangement uses TRBV5-1 and TRBJ2-3; 14 positions match TRBD2. The CDR3 extends over 15 amino acids. Germline CDR1 and CDR2: SGHRS and YFSETQ. V was clipped by 8 bases and J by 3 bases; unmatched bases: 5. CDR3 sequence (DNA): TGCGCCAGTACCGGGACTAGCGGGAGTACAGATACGCAGTATTTT. Protein product: CASTGTSGSTDTQYF.

The chain uses TRBV4-1 and TRBJ2-5; 8 bases match TRBD1. The CDR3 loop spans 16 amino acids. Looked up from germline, CDR1 is MGHRA and CDR2 is YSYEKL. After removal of 1 base from V and 6 bases from J, the junction contained 10 bases not matched to a gene. The CDR3 DNA sequence: TGCGCCAGCAGCCAAGGGGTCCCCGGACAGGGAAAGACCCAGTACTTC. Residues: CASSQGVPGQGKTQYF.

CDR3 sequence: CASSIDQGRGGLFF. CDR3 nucleotide sequence: TGTGCCAGTAGTATAGATCAAGGGCGGGGCGGCCTGTTTTTT. The chain links TRBV19 to TRBJ1-4; perhaps TRBD1 as D (5 bases). CDR1 LNHDA and CDR2 SQIVND come from the germline V gene (reference sequence). The CDR3 length is 14 residues. V dropped 0 bases and J dropped 14 bases, with 16 bases sitting between them.

This clone was found once. The chain recombines TRBV19 with TRBJ2-7, with D unresolved. The CDR3 extends over 13 amino acids. Germline CDR1 reads LNHDA; CDR2 reads SQIVND (reference sequence). The V gene lost 3 bases and the J gene lost 1 base, with 7 bases spanning the gap. CDR3 bases: TGTGCCAGTAGTATCGAACTATCCTACGAGCAGTACGTC. It specifies CASSIELSYEQYV.

The chain joins TRBV13 to TRBJ2-1; a possible D gene is TRBD1 (5 bases). Germline V gives CDR1 PRHDT, CDR2 FYEKMQ (reference sequence). V was cut by 4 bases and J by 8 bases, with 6 bases left in between. The CDR3 extends over 11 amino acids. DNA for the CDR3: TGTGCCAGCAGCTCCAGGGATGAGCAGTTCTTC. It translates to CASSSRDEQFF.

The chain carries TRBV9 and TRBJ2-3; 10 bases align to TRBD2. V dropped 2 bases and J dropped 3; count of bases not matched to a gene: 6. CDR1 is SGDLS, CDR2 YYNGEE, per germline. The CDR3 is made up of 16 amino acids. Here the CDR3 reads CASSVGTSDRTDTQYF. The DNA for the CDR3 is TGTGCCAGCAGCGTCGGGACTAGCGATAGGACAGATACGCAGTATTTT.

The chain uses TRBV7-9 and TRBJ1-4, with D possibly being TRBD1 (5 bases). Trimming left V 8 bases short and J 2 bases short, with 15 bases between. The CDR3 has 15 amino acids. Germline CDR1 and CDR2: SEHNR and FQNEAQ (reference sequence). The CDR3 region is CASGGQGLTNEKLFF. Here the CDR3 DNA reads TGTGCCAGCGGCGGACAAGGATTGACTAATGAAAAACTGTTTTTT.

The CDR3 here is CASSLDYEQYV. The CDR3 nucleotides read TGTGCCAGCAGCTTGGACTACGAGCAGTACGTC. V usage is TRBV7-8 and J usage is TRBJ2-7; unclear D gene. Trimming stripped 3 bases from V and 3 bases from J, with 3 bases between. CDR1 is SGHVS and CDR2 is FQNEAQ in the germline V gene. The CDR3 extends over 11 amino acids.

The chain carries TRBV15 and TRBJ1-2; TRBD1 agrees at 7 bases. The CDR3 totals 13 residues. Germline V gene sequence: CDR1 LNHNV, CDR2 YYDKDF (reference sequence). After removal of 3 bases from V and 3 bases from J, the junction contained 1 base not matched to a gene. The CDR3 DNA reads as TGTGCCACCAGCAGTACAGGGGACTATGGCTACACCTTC. It translates to CATSSTGDYGYTF.